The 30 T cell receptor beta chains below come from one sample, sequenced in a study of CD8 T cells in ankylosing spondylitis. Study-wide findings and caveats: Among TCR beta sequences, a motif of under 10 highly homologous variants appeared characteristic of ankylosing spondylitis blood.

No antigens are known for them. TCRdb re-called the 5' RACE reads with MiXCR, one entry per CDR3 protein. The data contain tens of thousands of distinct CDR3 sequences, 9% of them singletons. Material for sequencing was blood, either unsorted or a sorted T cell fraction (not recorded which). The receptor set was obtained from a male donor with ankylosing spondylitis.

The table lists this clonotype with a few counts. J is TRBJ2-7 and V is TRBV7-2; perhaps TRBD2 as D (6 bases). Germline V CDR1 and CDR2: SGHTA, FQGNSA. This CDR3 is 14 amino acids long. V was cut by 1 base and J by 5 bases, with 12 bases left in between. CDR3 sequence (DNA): TGTGCCAGCAGCTTAGAGACGGGAGTGAACGAGCAGTACGTC. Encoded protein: CASSLETGVNEQYV.

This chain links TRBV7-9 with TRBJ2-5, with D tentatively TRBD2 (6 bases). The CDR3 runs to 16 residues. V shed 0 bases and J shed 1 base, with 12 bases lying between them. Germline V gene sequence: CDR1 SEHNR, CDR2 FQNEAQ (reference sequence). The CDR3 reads CASSLAPAGTQETQYF. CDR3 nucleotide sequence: TGTGCCAGCAGCTTAGCCCCCGCGGGGACCCAAGAGACCCAGTACTTC.

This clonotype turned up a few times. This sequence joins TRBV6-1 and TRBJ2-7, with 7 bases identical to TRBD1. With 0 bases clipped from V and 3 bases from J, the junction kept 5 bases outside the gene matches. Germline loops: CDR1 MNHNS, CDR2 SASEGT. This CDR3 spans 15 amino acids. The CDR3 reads CASSEARNRGYEQYV. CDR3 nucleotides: TGTGCCAGCAGTGAAGCGCGAAACAGGGGCTACGAGCAGTACGTC.

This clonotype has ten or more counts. The CDR3 protein is CASSSTKDGPTGELFF. CDR3 sequence (DNA): TGTGCCAGCAGTTCAACAAAGGACGGGCCCACCGGGGAGCTGTTTTTT. The V call is TRBV12-3 or TRBV12-4, the J call TRBJ2-2; D gene ambiguous. V was shortened by 4 bases and J by 4 bases, with 16 bases between the two germline ends. The CDR3 contains 16 residues.

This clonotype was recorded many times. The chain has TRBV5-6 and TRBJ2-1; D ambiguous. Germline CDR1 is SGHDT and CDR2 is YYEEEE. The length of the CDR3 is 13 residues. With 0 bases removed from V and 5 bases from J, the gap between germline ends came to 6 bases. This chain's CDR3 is CASSLVSDNEQFF. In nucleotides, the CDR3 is TGTGCCAGCAGCTTGGTTTCGGACAATGAGCAGTTCTTC. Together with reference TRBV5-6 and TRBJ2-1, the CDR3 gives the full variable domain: DAGVTQSPTHLIKTRGQQVTLRCSPKSGHDTVSWYQQALGQGPQFIFQYYEEEERQRGNFPDRFSGHQFPNYSSELNVNALLLGDSALYLCASSLVSDNEQFFGPGTRLTVL.

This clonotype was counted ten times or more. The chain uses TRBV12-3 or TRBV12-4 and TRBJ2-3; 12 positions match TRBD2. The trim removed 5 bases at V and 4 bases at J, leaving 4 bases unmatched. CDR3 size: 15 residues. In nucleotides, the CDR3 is TGTGCCAGCAGTCCGACTAGCGGGAGCTCAGATACGCAGTATTTT. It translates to CASSPTSGSSDTQYF.

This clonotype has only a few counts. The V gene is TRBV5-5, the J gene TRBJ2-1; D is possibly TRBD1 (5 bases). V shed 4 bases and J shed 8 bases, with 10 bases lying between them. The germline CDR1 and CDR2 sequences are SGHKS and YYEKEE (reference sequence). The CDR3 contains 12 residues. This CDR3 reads CASSLGVHEQFF. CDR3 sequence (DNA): TGTGCCAGCAGCCTAGGGGTGCATGAGCAGTTCTTC.

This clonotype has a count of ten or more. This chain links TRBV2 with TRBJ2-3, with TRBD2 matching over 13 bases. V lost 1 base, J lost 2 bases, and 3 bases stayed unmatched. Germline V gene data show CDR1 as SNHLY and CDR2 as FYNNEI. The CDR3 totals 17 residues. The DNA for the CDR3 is TGTGCCAGCAGTGAAGACGGACTAGCGGGGGACACAGATACGCAGTATTTT. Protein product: CASSEDGLAGDTDTQYF. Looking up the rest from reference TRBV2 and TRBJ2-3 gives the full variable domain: EPEVTQTPSHQVTQMGQEVILRCVPISNHLYFYWYRQILGQKVEFLVSFYNNEISEKSEIFDDQFSVERPDGSNFTLKIRSTKLEDSAMYFCASSEDGLAGDTDTQYFGPGTRLTVL.

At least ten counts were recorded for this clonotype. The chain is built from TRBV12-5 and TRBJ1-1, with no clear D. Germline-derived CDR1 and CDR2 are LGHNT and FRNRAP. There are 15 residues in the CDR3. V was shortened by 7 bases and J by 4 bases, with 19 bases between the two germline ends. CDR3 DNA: TGTGCTAGTGCCTTATCGAGGGCTGGTGGCACTGAAGCTTTCTTT. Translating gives CASALSRAGGTEAFF. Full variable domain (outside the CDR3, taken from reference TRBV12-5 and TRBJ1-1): DARVTQTPRHKVTEMGQEVTMRCQPILGHNTVFWYRQTMMQGLELLAYFRNRAPLDDSGMPKDRFSAEMPDATLATLKIQPSEPRDSAVYFCASALSRAGGTEAFFGQGTRLTVV.

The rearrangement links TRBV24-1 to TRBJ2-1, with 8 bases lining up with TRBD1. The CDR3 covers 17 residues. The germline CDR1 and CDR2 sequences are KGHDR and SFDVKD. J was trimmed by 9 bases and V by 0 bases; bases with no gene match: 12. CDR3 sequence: CATSDLAGTGGFSEQFF. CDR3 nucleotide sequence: TGTGCCACCAGTGATTTGGCCGGGACAGGAGGTTTCAGTGAGCAGTTCTTC.

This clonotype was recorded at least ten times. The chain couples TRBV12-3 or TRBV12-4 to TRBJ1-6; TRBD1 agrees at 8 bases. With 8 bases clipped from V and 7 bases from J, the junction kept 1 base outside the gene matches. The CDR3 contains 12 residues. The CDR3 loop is CASGQGNSPLHF. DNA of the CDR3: TGTGCCAGCGGACAGGGCAATTCACCCCTCCACTTT.

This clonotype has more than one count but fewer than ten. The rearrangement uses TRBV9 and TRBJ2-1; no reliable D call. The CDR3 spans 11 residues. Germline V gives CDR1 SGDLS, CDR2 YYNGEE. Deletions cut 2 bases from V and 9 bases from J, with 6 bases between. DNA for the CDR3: TGTGCCAGCAGCGTTCGCCGTGAGCAGTTCTTC. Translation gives CASSVRREQFF.

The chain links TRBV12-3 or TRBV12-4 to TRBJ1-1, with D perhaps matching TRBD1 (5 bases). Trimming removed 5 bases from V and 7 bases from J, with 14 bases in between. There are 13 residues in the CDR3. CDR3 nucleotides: TGTGCCAGCAGTCCAGAGGACAAGTTTGAAGCTTTCTTT. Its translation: CASSPEDKFEAFF.

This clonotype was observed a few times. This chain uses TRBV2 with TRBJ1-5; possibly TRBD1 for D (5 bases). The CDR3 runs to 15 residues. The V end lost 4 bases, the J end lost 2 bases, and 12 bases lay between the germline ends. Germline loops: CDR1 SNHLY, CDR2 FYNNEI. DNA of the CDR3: TGTGCCAGCAGTGCCCAGGGAGTAGGCAATCAGCCCCAGCATTTT. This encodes CASSAQGVGNQPQHF.

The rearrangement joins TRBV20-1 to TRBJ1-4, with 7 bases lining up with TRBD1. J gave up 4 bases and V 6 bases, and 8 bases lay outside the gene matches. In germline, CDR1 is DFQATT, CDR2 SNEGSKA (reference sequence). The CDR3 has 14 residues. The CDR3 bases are TGCAGTGCACCGGAGGGGGCGTTTAATGAAAAACTGTTTTTT. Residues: CSAPEGAFNEKLFF.

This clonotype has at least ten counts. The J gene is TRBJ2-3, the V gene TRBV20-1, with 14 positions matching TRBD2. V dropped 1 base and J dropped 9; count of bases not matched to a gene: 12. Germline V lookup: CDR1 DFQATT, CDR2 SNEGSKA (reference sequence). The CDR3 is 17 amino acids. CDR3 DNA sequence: TGCAGTGCTAGAGTAGGAAGGAGGGGACTAGCGGGAGAAACGCAGTATTTT. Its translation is CSARVGRRGLAGETQYF.

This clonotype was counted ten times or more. The CDR3 nucleotides are TGTGCCAGCAGCCCCGGACAGGGGGACACCATATATTTT. Protein: CASSPGQGDTIYF. This chain connects TRBV5-6 to TRBJ1-3; 10 bases are shared with TRBD1. The CDR3 sequence is 13 residues long. V lost 4 bases, J lost 8 bases, and 3 bases stayed unmatched. Germline CDR1 is SGHDT and CDR2 is YYEEEE.

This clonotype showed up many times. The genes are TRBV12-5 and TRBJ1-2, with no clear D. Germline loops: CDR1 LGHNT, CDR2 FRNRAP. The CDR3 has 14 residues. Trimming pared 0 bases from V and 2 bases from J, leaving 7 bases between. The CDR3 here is CASGLVLGNYGYTF. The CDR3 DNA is TGTGCTAGTGGTTTGGTTTTGGGGAACTATGGCTACACCTTC.

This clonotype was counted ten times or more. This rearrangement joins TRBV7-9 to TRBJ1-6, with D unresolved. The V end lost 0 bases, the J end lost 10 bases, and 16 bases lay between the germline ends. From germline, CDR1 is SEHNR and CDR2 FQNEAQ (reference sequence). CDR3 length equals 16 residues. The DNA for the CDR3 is TGTGCCAGCAGCTTAGCACCGGCTCCGGCCGGGTCACCCCTCCACTTT. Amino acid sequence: CASSLAPAPAGSPLHF.

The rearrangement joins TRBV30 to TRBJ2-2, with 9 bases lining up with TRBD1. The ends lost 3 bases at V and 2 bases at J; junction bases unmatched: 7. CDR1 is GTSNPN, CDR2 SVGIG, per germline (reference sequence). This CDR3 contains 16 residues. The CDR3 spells CAWSPTGGFNTGELFF. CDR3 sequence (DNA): TGTGCCTGGAGCCCTACAGGGGGCTTCAACACCGGGGAGCTGTTTTTT.

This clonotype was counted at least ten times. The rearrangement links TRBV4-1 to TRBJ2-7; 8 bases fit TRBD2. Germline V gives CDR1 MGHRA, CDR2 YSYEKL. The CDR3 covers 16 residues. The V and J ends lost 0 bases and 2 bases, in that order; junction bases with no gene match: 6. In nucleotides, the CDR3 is TGCGCCAGCAGCCAAGATACGACTAGCGAGGCCTACGAGCAGTACTTC. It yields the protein CASSQDTTSEAYEQYF.

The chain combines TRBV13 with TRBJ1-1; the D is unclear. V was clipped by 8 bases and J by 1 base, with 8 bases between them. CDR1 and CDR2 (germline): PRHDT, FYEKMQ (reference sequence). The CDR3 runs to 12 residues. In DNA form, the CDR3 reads TGTGCCAGCCAGATGGGGAACACTGAAGCTTTCTTT. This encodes CASQMGNTEAFF.

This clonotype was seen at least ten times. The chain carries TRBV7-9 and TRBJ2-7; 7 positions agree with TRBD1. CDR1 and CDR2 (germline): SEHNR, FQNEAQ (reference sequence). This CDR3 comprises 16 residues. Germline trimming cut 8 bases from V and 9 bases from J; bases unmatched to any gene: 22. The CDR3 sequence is CASGTGVGIFSVSQYF. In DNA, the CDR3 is TGTGCCAGCGGAACAGGGGTTGGAATATTCTCAGTATCGCAGTACTTC.

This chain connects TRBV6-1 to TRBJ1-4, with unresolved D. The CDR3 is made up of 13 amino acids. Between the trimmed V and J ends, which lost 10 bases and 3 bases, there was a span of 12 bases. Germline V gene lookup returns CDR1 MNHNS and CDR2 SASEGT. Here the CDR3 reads CATASGANEKLFF. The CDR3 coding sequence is TGTGCCACCGCGTCTGGAGCTAATGAAAAACTGTTTTTT.

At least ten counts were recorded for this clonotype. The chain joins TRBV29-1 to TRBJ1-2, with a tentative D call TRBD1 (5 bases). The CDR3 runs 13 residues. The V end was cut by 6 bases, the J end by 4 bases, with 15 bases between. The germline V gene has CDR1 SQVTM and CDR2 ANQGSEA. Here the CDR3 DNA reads TGCAGCGTGGGGGAGCGGAACCGCTATGGCTACACCTTC. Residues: CSVGERNRYGYTF.

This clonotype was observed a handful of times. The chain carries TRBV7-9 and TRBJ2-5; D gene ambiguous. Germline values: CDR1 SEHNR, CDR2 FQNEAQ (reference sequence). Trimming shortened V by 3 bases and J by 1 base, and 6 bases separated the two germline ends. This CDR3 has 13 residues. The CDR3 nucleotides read TGTGCCAGCAGCTTCACCCGCCAAGAGACCCAGTACTTC. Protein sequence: CASSFTRQETQYF.

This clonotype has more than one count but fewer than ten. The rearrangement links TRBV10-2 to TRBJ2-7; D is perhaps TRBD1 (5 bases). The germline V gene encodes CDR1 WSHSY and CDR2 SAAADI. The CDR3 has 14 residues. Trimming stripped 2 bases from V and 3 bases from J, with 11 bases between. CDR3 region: CASSERGRHYEQYV. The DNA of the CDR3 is TGCGCCAGCAGTGAGAGGGGCAGACACTACGAGCAGTACGTC.

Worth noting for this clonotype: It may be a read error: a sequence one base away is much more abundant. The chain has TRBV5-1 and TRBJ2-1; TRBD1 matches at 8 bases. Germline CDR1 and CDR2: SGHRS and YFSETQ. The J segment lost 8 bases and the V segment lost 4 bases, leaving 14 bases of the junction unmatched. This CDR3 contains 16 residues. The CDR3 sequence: CASSPTGVTTRDEQFF. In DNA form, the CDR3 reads TGCGCCAGCAGCCCGACAGGGGTCACAACCCGGGATGAGCAGTTCTTC.

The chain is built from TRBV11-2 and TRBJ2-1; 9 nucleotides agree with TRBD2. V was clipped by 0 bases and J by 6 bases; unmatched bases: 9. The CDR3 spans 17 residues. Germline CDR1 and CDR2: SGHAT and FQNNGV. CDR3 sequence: CASSLEFSGSEGNEQFF. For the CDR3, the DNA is TGTGCCAGCAGCTTAGAATTTAGCGGGAGTGAGGGCAATGAGCAGTTCTTC.

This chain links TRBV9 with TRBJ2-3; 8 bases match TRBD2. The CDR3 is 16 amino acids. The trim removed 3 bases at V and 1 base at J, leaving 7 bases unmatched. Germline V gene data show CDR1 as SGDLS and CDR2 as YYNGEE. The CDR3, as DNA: TGTGCCAGCAGCGCGGGAGCGGGAGACGGCACAGATACGCAGTATTTT. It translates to CASSAGAGDGTDTQYF.